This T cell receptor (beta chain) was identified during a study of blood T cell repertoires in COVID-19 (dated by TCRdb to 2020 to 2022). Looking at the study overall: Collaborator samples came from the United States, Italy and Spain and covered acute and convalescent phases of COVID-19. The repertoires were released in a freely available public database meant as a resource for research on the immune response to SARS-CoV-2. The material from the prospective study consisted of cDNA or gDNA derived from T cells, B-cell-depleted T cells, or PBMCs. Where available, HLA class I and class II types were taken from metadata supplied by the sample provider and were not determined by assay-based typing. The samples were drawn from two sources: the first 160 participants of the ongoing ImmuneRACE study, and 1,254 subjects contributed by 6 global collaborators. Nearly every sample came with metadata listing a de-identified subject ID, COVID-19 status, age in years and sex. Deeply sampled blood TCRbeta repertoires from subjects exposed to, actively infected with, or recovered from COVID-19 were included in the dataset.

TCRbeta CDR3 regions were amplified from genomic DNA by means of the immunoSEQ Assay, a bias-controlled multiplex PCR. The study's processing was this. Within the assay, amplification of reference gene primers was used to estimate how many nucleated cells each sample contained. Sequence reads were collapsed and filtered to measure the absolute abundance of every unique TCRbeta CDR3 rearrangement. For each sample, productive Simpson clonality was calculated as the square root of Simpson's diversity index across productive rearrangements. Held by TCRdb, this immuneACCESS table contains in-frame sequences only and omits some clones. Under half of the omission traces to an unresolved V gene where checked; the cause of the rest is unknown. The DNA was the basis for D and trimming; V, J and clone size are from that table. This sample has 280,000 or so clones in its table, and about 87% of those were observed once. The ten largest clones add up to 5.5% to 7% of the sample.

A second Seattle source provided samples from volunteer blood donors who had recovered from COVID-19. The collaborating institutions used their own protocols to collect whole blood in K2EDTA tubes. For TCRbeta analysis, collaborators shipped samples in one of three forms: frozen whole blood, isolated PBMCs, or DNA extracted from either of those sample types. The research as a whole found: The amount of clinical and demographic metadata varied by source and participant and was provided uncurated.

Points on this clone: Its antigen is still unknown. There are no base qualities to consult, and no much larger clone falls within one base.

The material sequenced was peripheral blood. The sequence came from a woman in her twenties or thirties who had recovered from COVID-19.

Here the CDR3 is given as CASSLVNRGHGYTF. The nucleotide sequence reads as follows: TGTGCCAGCAGCTTAGTAAACAGGGGGCATGGCTACACCTTC. The rearrangement joined TRBV7-9 to TRBJ1-2, and TRBD1 aligns with 9 junction nucleotides. Measured from the cysteine to the phenylalanine, the CDR3 is 14 residues long. The CDR3 DNA has 42 bases and is translated from base 1. The germline V gene encodes CDR1 SEHNR and CDR2 FQNEAQ (reference sequence). From V the trimming removes 1 base and from J it removes 6 bases, while the gene matches leave 3 bases of the junction unaccounted for.